One and the same sample provided the 7 T cell receptor beta chains below, sequenced in a study of a mutant IDH1 vaccine in newly diagnosed glioma. Clones were sequenced by immunoSEQ multiplex PCR, and TCRdb holds only the in-frame ones, with some missing. Of tens of thousands of clones detected, around 83% appear once; the ten largest clones hold about 4.8%. Stated time point: baseline, week 1 (first vaccination visit). The treatment: pre-vaccination baseline after standard-of-care therapy. This material consisted of peripheral blood mononuclear cells (PBMCs), taken from a glioma patient treated with radiotherapy, temozolomide or both. Every receptor here comes from a woman under 30 with glioma. Some clones in this sample may be carry-over from other donors' samples.

This clone has only a few counts. This rearrangement joins TRBV6-5 to TRBJ1-1; D may be TRBD1 (6 bases). The CDR3 runs to 14 residues. V lost 6 bases, J lost 1 base, and 12 bases lay in between. Germline V gene sequence: CDR1 MNHEY, CDR2 SVGAGI. The CDR3 coding sequence is TGTGCCAGCAGGCGGGGAGGGGGGAACACTGAAGCTTTCTTT. Protein sequence: CASRRGGGNTEAFF.

The CDR3 spells CASSLGLGTGELFF. The CDR3 region has the DNA TGTGCCAGCAGCTTGGGATTGGGCACCGGGGAGCTGTTTTTT. V is TRBV7-7 and J is TRBJ2-2, with D uncertain. Germline CDR1 and CDR2: SSHAT and FNYEAQ (reference sequence). Trimming took 3 bases from V and 4 from J, leaving 9 bases between them. The CDR3 sequence is 14 residues long. Variable domain in full (rest from reference TRBV7-7 and TRBJ2-2): GAGVSQSPRYKVTKRGQDVTLRCDPISSHATLYWYQQALGQGPEFLTYFNYEAQPDKSGLPSDRFSAERPEGSISTLTIQRTEQRDSAMYRCASSLGLGTGELFFGEGSRLTVL.

V gene TRBV5-4 combines with J gene TRBJ2-7; the match to TRBD2 covers 14 bases. The CDR3 is made up of 16 amino acids. The V segment lost 3 bases and the J segment 2 bases; nucleotides outside the gene matches: 4. The germline CDR1 and CDR2 sequences are SGHNT and YYREEE (reference sequence). The CDR3 is CASSSPTSGRAYEQYF. The DNA for the CDR3 is TGTGCCAGCAGCTCACCGACTAGCGGGAGGGCCTACGAGCAGTACTTC.

This sequence joins TRBV5-6 and TRBJ1-4, with 8 bases matching TRBD1. Germline-derived CDR1 and CDR2 are SGHDT and YYEEEE. The CDR3 totals 14 residues. V lost 2 bases, J lost 7 bases, and 4 bases stayed unmatched. DNA of the CDR3: TGTGCCAGCAGCTTACAGGGGGTGGGTGAAAAACTGTTTTTT. It yields the protein CASSLQGVGEKLFF.

The V call is TRBV5-8, the J call TRBJ1-4; D not certain. Germline-derived CDR1 and CDR2 are SGHTS and YDEGEE. The V end lost 4 bases, the J end lost 8 bases, and 18 bases lay between the germline ends. The CDR3 has 15 residues. In nucleotides, the CDR3 is TGTGCCAGCAGCCATGGATTCCTCCCGCGGGAAAAACTGTTTTTT. This codes for CASSHGFLPREKLFF.

This chain uses TRBV27 with TRBJ1-2; D unclear. The ends were cut back, 2 bases at V and 3 bases at J, with 10 bases in the middle. The CDR3 has 14 amino acids. Germline CDR1 reads MNHEY; CDR2 reads SMNVEV (reference sequence). CDR3 DNA sequence: TGTGCCAGCAGTTTAAAAGGAAAAGACTATGGCTACACCTTC. Its translation: CASSLKGKDYGYTF.

The V and J genes are TRBV15 and TRBJ1-2; 10 bases are a match to TRBD1. This CDR3 region has 16 residues. The V segment lost 5 bases and the J segment 8 bases; nucleotides outside the gene matches: 14. Germline CDR1 and CDR2: LNHNV and YYDKDF (reference sequence). The CDR3 is CATSFRTGTGARGYTF. DNA for the CDR3: TGTGCCACCAGCTTCCGGACCGGGACAGGGGCGCGAGGCTACACCTTC. The full variable domain, rest sourced from reference TRBV15 and TRBJ1-2, is DAMVIQNPRYQVTQFGKPVTLSCSQTLNHNVMYWYQQKSSQAPKLLFHYYDKDFNNEADTPDNFQSRRPNTSFCFLDIRSPGLGDTAMYLCATSFRTGTGARGYTFGSGTRLTVV.